These 29 T cell receptor beta chains were sequenced from one sample in a study of blood T cell repertoires in COVID-19. Assay: immunoSEQ multiplex PCR; the TCRdb copy retains only in-frame clones and omits some. The sample has 80,000 to 95,000 clones, 75% to 90% seen once. Sequencing was done on a sample of peripheral blood. All receptors come from a woman of 80 years or more with active or convalescent COVID-19.

The chain links TRBV4-3 to TRBJ1-5, with D possibly TRBD1 on 6 matching bases. Germline V gene sequence: CDR1 LGHNA, CDR2 YSLEER. CDR3 length equals 18 residues. Trimming pared 0 bases from V and 3 bases from J, leaving 18 bases between. CDR3 amino acids: CASSQDPPQGSHNQPQHF. The CDR3 DNA sequence: TGCGCCAGCAGCCAAGATCCACCTCAGGGGTCCCACAATCAGCCCCAGCATTTT.

This clone was found a few times. V usage is TRBV28 and J usage is TRBJ2-7; 7 bases agree with TRBD2. CDR3 length equals 16 residues. Germline CDR1 MDHEN, CDR2 SYDVKM. J gave up 3 bases and V 4 bases, and 12 bases lay outside the gene matches. The CDR3 DNA sequence: TGTGCCAGCAGTTCGGTAGGGAGGGGTCCTTACTACGAGCAGTACTTC. It yields the protein CASSSVGRGPYYEQYF.

The rearrangement links TRBV5-1 to TRBJ1-2; 12 positions match TRBD1. V lost 0 bases and J lost 3; bases outside the gene matches: 0. The CDR3 has 15 residues. Looked up from germline, CDR1 is SGHRS and CDR2 is YFSETQ. CDR3 nucleotide sequence: TGCGCCAGCAGCTTGGGGGACAGGGGGCACTATGGCTACACCTTC. Translating it yields CASSLGDRGHYGYTF.

This sequence joins TRBV5-1 and TRBJ1-2; 7 nucleotides line up with TRBD1. Germline-derived CDR1 and CDR2 are SGHRS and YFSETQ. The length of the CDR3 is 13 residues. V lost 4 bases and J lost 3; bases outside the gene matches: 3. CDR3 sequence (DNA): TGCGCCAGCAGCGTCACAGGGGACTATGGCTACACCTTC. The encoded protein is CASSVTGDYGYTF.

This rearrangement joins TRBV6-1 to TRBJ2-1; 8 bases line up with TRBD2. Germline CDR1 reads MNHNS; CDR2 reads SASEGT. CDR3 length equals 15 residues. V lost 1 base and J lost 6; bases outside the gene matches: 5. CDR3 nucleotide sequence: TGTGCCAGCAGTGAAGTCGGACTAGCAGGCAATGAGCAGTTCTTC. It yields the protein CASSEVGLAGNEQFF.

The chain combines TRBV12-5 with TRBJ2-7; TRBD2 might be the D (6 bases). Trimming left V 5 bases short and J 1 base short, with 12 bases between. Per germline, CDR1 LGHNT and CDR2 FRNRAP. The CDR3 length is 14 residues. The CDR3 spells CASGGSGLSYEQYF. CDR3 in DNA: TGTGCTAGTGGTGGGAGCGGGTTATCCTACGAGCAGTACTTC.

The gene calls are TRBV5-1 and TRBJ2-5, with TRBD1 matching 9 bases. J lost 5 bases, V lost 4 bases, and 6 bases had no gene match. The germline gives CDR1 SGHRS, CDR2 YFSETQ. The CDR3 sequence is 14 residues long. The CDR3 is CASSRGQGMETQYF. Here the CDR3 DNA reads TGCGCCAGCAGCCGGGGACAGGGAATGGAGACCCAGTACTTC.

The chain employs TRBV11-2 and TRBJ2-7; D not certain. Germline CDR1 is SGHAT and CDR2 is FQNNGV. The V gene lost 1 base and the J gene lost 0 bases, with 16 bases spanning the gap. The CDR3 has 17 residues. The CDR3 sequence is CASSLAWYGASSYEQYF. In nucleotides, the CDR3 is TGTGCCAGCAGCTTAGCATGGTACGGAGCGAGCTCCTACGAGCAGTACTTC.

V is TRBV29-1 and J is TRBJ2-1, with 9 positions matching TRBD2. The V gene's germline CDR1 is SQVTM and CDR2 ANQGSEA. After removal of 6 bases from V and 4 bases from J, the junction contained 10 bases not matched to a gene. The CDR3 loop spans 15 amino acids. The CDR3 loop reads CSVVAGEVEYNEQFF. In DNA form, the CDR3 reads TGCAGCGTCGTAGCGGGAGAGGTGGAATACAATGAGCAGTTCTTC.

J is TRBJ2-2 and V is TRBV30, with 7 bases lining up with TRBD1. Germline lookup yields CDR1 GTSNPN and CDR2 SVGIG (reference sequence). V trimming: 3 bases; J trimming: 2 bases; junction bases outside the gene matches: 3. The CDR3 runs to 14 residues. The CDR3 here is CAWSWDSNTGELFF. The CDR3 coding sequence is TGTGCCTGGAGCTGGGACAGTAACACCGGGGAGCTGTTTTTT. Supplemented by reference TRBV30 and TRBJ2-2, the full variable domain reads SQTIHQWPATLVQPVGSPLSLECTVEGTSNPNLYWYRQAAGRGLQLLFYSVGIGQISSEVPQNLSASRPQDRQFILSSKKLLLSDSGFYLCAWSWDSNTGELFFGEGSRLTVL.

V gene TRBV5-1 combines with J gene TRBJ2-2; 7 nucleotides line up with TRBD1. V shed 4 bases, J shed 0 bases, and the junction held 0 bases outside the gene matches. The CDR3 contains 14 residues. Germline assignment: CDR1 SGHRS and CDR2 YFSETQ. The CDR3 coding sequence is TGCGCCAGCAGCCAGGGGGCGAACACCGGGGAGCTGTTTTTT. It encodes CASSQGANTGELFF.

The rearrangement uses TRBV4-3 and TRBJ2-3, with 11 bases lining up with TRBD2. This CDR3 is built from 18 residues. Losses at the gene ends were 1 base for V and 0 bases for J; bases not matched to a gene: 6. The germline V gene encodes CDR1 LGHNA and CDR2 YSLEER. The CDR3 DNA sequence: TGCGCCAGCAGCCAAGGACTAGCGGGGTCCTCTAGCACAGATACGCAGTATTTT. This gives the protein CASSQGLAGSSSTDTQYF.

J is TRBJ2-2 and V is TRBV19; D gene ambiguous. Germline lookup yields CDR1 LNHDA and CDR2 SQIVND (reference sequence). The CDR3 is 14 amino acids. Trimming stripped 4 bases from V and 3 bases from J, with 9 bases between. The CDR3 spells CASSTPQYTGELFF. The DNA for the CDR3 is TGTGCCAGTAGTACTCCGCAGTACACCGGGGAGCTGTTTTTT.

The chain joins TRBV5-1 to TRBJ1-1, with D perhaps TRBD1 (5 bases). Per germline, CDR1 SGHRS and CDR2 YFSETQ. V was pared by 1 base and J by 7 bases, with 20 bases between. The CDR3 totals 16 residues. This chain's CDR3 is CASSLMGPYLPNEAFF. The CDR3 DNA follows: TGCGCCAGCAGCTTGATGGGGCCTTATCTTCCTAATGAAGCTTTCTTT.

This chain connects TRBV7-9 to TRBJ2-6; D unresolved. Trimming removed 5 bases from V and 2 bases from J, with 10 bases in between. The CDR3 consists of 15 residues. CDR1 is SEHNR, CDR2 FQNEAQ, per germline (reference sequence). CDR3 nucleotides: TGTGCCAGCAGCCCAGACATCGCTGGGGCCAACGTCCTGACTTTC. Protein product: CASSPDIAGANVLTF.

The chain couples TRBV11-3 to TRBJ2-7; D remains ambiguous. The CDR3 runs to 12 residues. The germline gives CDR1 SGHNT, CDR2 YENEEA. Trimming cost V 1 base and J 5 bases, with 6 bases left between them. CDR3 DNA sequence: TGTGCCAGCAGCTTAGGGCACGACGAGCAGTACTTC. Translation: CASSLGHDEQYF.

This clone came up once. The chain combines TRBV2 with TRBJ1-4; no clear D gene. V dropped 7 bases and J dropped 0 bases, with 9 bases sitting between them. The length of the CDR3 is 14 residues. Germline V gene sequence: CDR1 SNHLY, CDR2 FYNNEI. This chain's CDR3 is CASNVGATNEKLFF. For the CDR3, the DNA is TGTGCCAGCAACGTCGGAGCAACTAATGAAAAACTGTTTTTT.

This clone has more than one count but fewer than ten. The chain joins TRBV4-1 to TRBJ1-2, with D possibly TRBD1 on 5 matching bases. Deletions cut 1 base from V and 0 bases from J, with 15 bases between. The CDR3 loop spans 17 amino acids. Germline V CDR1 and CDR2: MGHRA, YSYEKL. CDR3 amino acids: CASSQVKGALPNYGYTF. CDR3 bases: TGCGCCAGCAGCCAAGTAAAAGGGGCTTTACCTAACTATGGCTACACCTTC.

The gene calls are TRBV28 and TRBJ2-3, with a tentative D call TRBD1 (5 bases). This CDR3 region has 14 residues. CDR1 MDHEN and CDR2 SYDVKM come from the germline V gene. Between the trimmed V and J ends, which lost 3 bases and 4 bases, there was a span of 11 bases. The DNA for the CDR3 is TGTGCCAGCAGTTTTTCAGGGAACGCAGATACGCAGTATTTT. This translates into CASSFSGNADTQYF.

The V gene is TRBV27, the J gene TRBJ2-7; 12 bases agree with TRBD2. The V segment lost 5 bases and the J segment 3 bases; nucleotides outside the gene matches: 8. Germline loops: CDR1 MNHEY, CDR2 SMNVEV (reference sequence). CDR3 length equals 16 residues. The CDR3 nucleotides are TGTGCCAGCAGTCCCCGACTAGCGGGAGTAAACTACGAGCAGTACTTC. Translating it yields CASSPRLAGVNYEQYF.

The chain recombines TRBV19 with TRBJ1-1; D is possibly TRBD1 (5 bases). Germline loops: CDR1 LNHDA, CDR2 SQIVND (reference sequence). The V end lost 3 bases, the J end lost 4 bases, and 12 bases lay between the germline ends. CDR3 length: 14 residues. The CDR3 DNA is TGTGCCAGTAGTATGGCAGGGCGGAGCACTGAAGCTTTCTTT. This sequence encodes CASSMAGRSTEAFF.

This rearrangement joins TRBV6-5 to TRBJ1-2; no clear D gene. The CDR3 sequence is 14 residues long. Per the germline V gene, CDR1 is MNHEY and CDR2 is SVGAGI. V was pared by 6 bases and J by 3 bases, with 14 bases between. CDR3 in DNA: TGTGCCAGCAGGGGCGAGCCCTGGGACTATGGCTACACCTTC. Translating gives CASRGEPWDYGYTF.

The CDR3 nucleotides are TGTGCCAGCAGGCCTCTTATGAGATATAATTCACCCCTCCACTTT. Residues: CASRPLMRYNSPLHF. V is TRBV28 and J is TRBJ1-6; no definite D call. The CDR3 is made up of 15 amino acids. Germline CDR1 reads MDHEN; CDR2 reads SYDVKM. The ends were cut back, 6 bases at V and 4 bases at J, with 13 bases in the middle.

V usage is TRBV11-2 and J usage is TRBJ2-2; the D gene is possibly TRBD1 (5 bases). The CDR3 loop spans 16 amino acids. The ends were cut back, 5 bases at V and 3 bases at J, with 16 bases in the middle. CDR1 is SGHAT and CDR2 is FQNNGV in the germline V gene. DNA of the CDR3: TGTGCCAGCAGCCAACGCTTGGGGCCGGACACCGGGGAGCTGTTTTTT. Translation gives CASSQRLGPDTGELFF.

The chain joins TRBV2 to TRBJ2-6; no firm D call. With 2 bases removed from V and 0 bases from J, the gap between germline ends came to 5 bases. Germline assignment: CDR1 SNHLY and CDR2 FYNNEI. The CDR3 covers 15 residues. The CDR3 DNA follows: TGTGCCAGCAGTGAACAGGCCTCTGGGGCCAACGTCCTGACTTTC. This translates into CASSEQASGANVLTF. The whole variable domain, remainder taken from reference TRBV2 and TRBJ2-6, is EPEVTQTPSHQVTQMGQEVILRCVPISNHLYFYWYRQILGQKVEFLVSFYNNEISEKSEIFDDQFSVERPDGSNFTLKIRSTKLEDSAMYFCASSEQASGANVLTFGAGSRLTVL.

This clone was detected once. The CDR3 reads CASSLSGGSTDTQYF. For the CDR3, the DNA is TGCGCCAGCAGCTTGAGCGGGGGTAGCACAGATACGCAGTATTTT. The V and J genes are TRBV5-1 and TRBJ2-3, with 8 bases that match TRBD2. The V gene's germline CDR1 is SGHRS and CDR2 YFSETQ. The junction had 1 base not matched to a gene; V was cut back by 1 base and J by 0 bases. The CDR3 has 15 residues.

The V and J genes are TRBV23-1 and TRBJ1-1; no firm D call. TRBV23-1 is an open reading frame whose function is uncertain. The CDR3 spans 16 residues. V dropped 1 base and J dropped 4 bases, with 16 bases sitting between them. CDR3 region: CASSQLAAAETTEAFF. The CDR3 DNA follows: TGCGCCAGCAGTCAATTAGCGGCGGCGGAGACCACTGAAGCTTTCTTT.

The V call is TRBV28, the J call TRBJ2-7; 9 nucleotides agree with TRBD1. The CDR3 consists of 14 residues. In germline, CDR1 is MDHEN, CDR2 SYDVKM. V lost 6 bases to trimming and J lost 5 bases; unmatched junction nucleotides: 8. This CDR3 is CASRRSYRGHEQYF. The CDR3 DNA follows: TGTGCCAGCAGGCGATCCTACAGGGGGCACGAGCAGTACTTC.

The J gene is TRBJ1-3, the V gene TRBV28; D uncertain. There are 17 residues in the CDR3. Trimming removed 1 base from V and 3 bases from J, with 16 bases in between. Germline CDR1 MDHEN, CDR2 SYDVKM. Written as DNA, the CDR3 is TGTGCCAGCAGTTTATCTCTCACGGACTTTGGTGGAAACACCATATATTTT. Translated: CASSLSLTDFGGNTIYF.